This TCR beta chain was recovered during a study of identical twins (TCRdb year 2016). Concerning the study at large: To test whether fetal clonotypes persist, the study used deep sequencing on TCR alpha and beta repertoires from monozygotic twins, unrelated adults of various ages, and cord blood. Replicate twin experiments were performed at different times using different library preparation protocols to rule out contamination. Points the paper makes about the study in general: Excess twin sharing in beta out-of-frame sequences was weaker because fewer shared sequences lowered the signal-to-noise ratio. Out-of-frame TCR alpha sharing in monozygotic twins was systematically underestimated by recombination models, whereas sharing between unrelated individuals was in agreement with the recombination models. Compared with coincidental sharing between unrelated individuals, an excess of low generation-probability sequences was observed among out-of-frame TCR alpha sequences shared between twins. Because the same donors could not be followed over many years, conclusions were based on cross-sectional statistical analysis. Abundant cord blood beta clonotypes carried fewer insertions; young adult naive repertoires showed a weaker similar trend, while memory repertoires showed none. Zero-insertion analyses could be partly confounded by invariant T cells such as MAIT and iNKT, though diverse VJ usage argued against such confounding for most clonotypes.

Every donor in the study was a healthy Caucasian. The twin cohort comprised three pairs of female monozygotic twins, all aged roughly 18 to 30 years. Positive isolation kits from Invitrogen were used to isolate CD4+ and CD8+ T cell populations. V is reduced by 2 bases and J by 2 bases, leaving a spacing of 5 bases between them. The CDR3 has 13 amino acids, counting the end cysteine and phenylalanine. The entry retains the CDR3 DNA only, 39 bases that are in frame from base 1. Taken from the germline V gene (reference sequence), the CDR1 and CDR2 loops are MNHNY and SVGAGI. The receptor library was made with 5' RACE. The reads were generated on an Illumina HiSeq 2000. A universal primer binding site was introduced by template switching, and a unique molecular identifier was present in the final cDNA, enabling accurate counting of TCR cDNA molecules. Specific primers in the conserved constant-segment region were used to synthesize first-strand cDNA for the TCR alpha and beta chains. To control for contamination, every cDNA library carried two barcodes: a SMART-Mk sample barcode plus Illumina barcodes. Two successive PCR steps introduced TruSeq adapter sequences along with Illumina sample barcodes. Sequencing of the TCR alpha and beta cDNA libraries was done on the Illumina HiSeq platform using custom primers. In the authors' own workflow: Unique molecular identifiers were extracted from raw reads with MiGEC, and CDR3 positions were determined with MiXCR. Recombination models were inferred per individual with the repgenHMM and IGoR tools using an EM algorithm. The analysis of shared clonotypes was done with the tcR package in R, with sharing normalized by the product of cloneset sizes. To study raw recombination free of thymic and clonal selection effects, out-of-frame nonproductive sequences were analyzed. TCRdb cleaned the public reads at Q25 with fastp, built clones with MiXCR and kept in-frame beta chains. Rows with one shared CDR3 protein collapse into an entry with the most common genes and DNA. TCRdb's processing, not the study's, gives the V and J calls here. The sample contains 400,000 to 550,000 distinct CDR3 sequences, around 20% of them found a single time. The top ten constitute about 0.91% of the sample.

This clonotype was found a few times. Its antigen target is currently unknown. Per-base quality was not reported, and no clone a single base away is much larger than it. These data were also filed under a second study, of T cells expressing NK-cell markers. From that second study: TCR beta-chain repertoires were profiled in sorted CD3+CD56+NKG2C+, CD3+CD56+NKG2C- and CD3+CD56-NKG2C+ T-cell subsets from roughly eight donors. Among the eight sequenced donors, seven were HCMV-seropositive and one was HCMV-seronegative. To restrict sorting to alphabetaTCR-expressing T cells, an anti-gammadeltaTCR antibody was added in several experiments. In 6 or 7 donors, the dominant CD3+CD56+NKG2C+ clonotypes ranked among the top 10 CD8+ clonotypes, making up about 1.0-7.5% of CD8+ T cells. Those dominant clonotypes were again the most abundant among CD3+CD56-NKG2C+ cells in a handful of donors, at roughly 28.3-65%. Whether the expanded NKG2C-expressing T cell clones were specific for HCMV antigens remained unclear. The eight sequenced donors were randomly selected healthy volunteers, three men and five women. A commercial ELISA kit detecting HCMV-specific IgG in serum was used to determine HCMV serostatus. Reads were demultiplexed and grouped by UMI with MIGEC, and clonotypes were assembled and quantified with MiTCR. To exclude erroneous sequences, only TCR cDNA sequences supported by at least two reads were retained. The tcR package was used for downstream repertoire analysis, and clonotypes were matched between fractions using CDR3 nucleotide sequence together with V segment. VDJmatch was used to annotate antigen specificity against VDJdb, with one amino acid substitution allowed in CDR3.

Source material: CD4+ T cells sorted from blood. The V gene is TRBV6-6 and the J gene is TRBJ2-3; there is no confident call for the D gene. The origin of this receptor is a woman aged 18-30 years in good health. The DNA sequence follows: TGTGCCAGCAGTTACGTGGACACAGATACGCAGTATTTT. This translates into CASSYVDTDTQYF.